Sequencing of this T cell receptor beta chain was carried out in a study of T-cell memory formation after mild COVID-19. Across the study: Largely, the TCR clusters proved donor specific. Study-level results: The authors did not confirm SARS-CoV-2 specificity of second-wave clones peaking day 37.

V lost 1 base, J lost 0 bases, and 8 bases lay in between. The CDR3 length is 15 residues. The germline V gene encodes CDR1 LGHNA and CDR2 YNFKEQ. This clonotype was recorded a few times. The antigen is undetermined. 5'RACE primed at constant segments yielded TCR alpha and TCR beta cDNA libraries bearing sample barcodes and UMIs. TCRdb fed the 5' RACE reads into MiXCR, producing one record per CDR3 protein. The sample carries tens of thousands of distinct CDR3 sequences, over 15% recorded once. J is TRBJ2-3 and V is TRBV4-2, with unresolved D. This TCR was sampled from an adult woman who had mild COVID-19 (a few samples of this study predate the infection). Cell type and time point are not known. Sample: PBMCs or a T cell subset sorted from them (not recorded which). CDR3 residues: CASSQVVVSTDTQYF. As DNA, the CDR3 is TGTGCCAGCAGCCAAGTTGTAGTGAGCACAGATACGCAGTATTTT.